This T cell receptor beta chain is from a study of blood T cell repertoires in COVID-19. CDR1 is SEHNR, CDR2 FQNEAQ, per germline (reference sequence). The CDR3 covers 14 residues. Trimming removed 1 base from V and 1 base from J, with 5 bases in between. This clone appeared a few times. Other DNA sequences in this specimen translate into the identical CDR3. The method was immunoSEQ multiplex PCR; TCRdb's version includes in-frame clones alone and lacks a portion of them. The table shows 350,000 or so clones, with approximately 87% occurring only once. This TCR was sampled from a woman aged 25 to 39 with COVID-19, enrolled during active disease. The sample taken for sequencing was peripheral blood. V is TRBV7-9 and J is TRBJ2-1; D not resolved. CDR3 in amino acids: CASSLVGSYNEQFF. CDR3 DNA sequence: TGTGCCAGCAGCTTAGTCGGTTCCTACAATGAGCAGTTCTTC.